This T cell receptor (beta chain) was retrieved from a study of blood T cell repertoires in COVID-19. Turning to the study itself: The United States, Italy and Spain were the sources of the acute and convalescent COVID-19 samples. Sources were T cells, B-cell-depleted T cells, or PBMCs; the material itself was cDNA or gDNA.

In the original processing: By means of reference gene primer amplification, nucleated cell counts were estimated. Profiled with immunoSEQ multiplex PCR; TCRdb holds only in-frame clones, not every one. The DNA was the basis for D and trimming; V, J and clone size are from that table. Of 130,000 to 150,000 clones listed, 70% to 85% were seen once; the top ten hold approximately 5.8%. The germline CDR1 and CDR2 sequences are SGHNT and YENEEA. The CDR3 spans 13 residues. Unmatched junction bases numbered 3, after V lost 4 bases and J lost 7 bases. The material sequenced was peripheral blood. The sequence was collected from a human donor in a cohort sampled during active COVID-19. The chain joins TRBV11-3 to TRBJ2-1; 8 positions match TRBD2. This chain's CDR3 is CASSSGTSNEQFF. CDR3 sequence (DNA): TGTGCCAGCAGCTCCGGGACTAGTAATGAGCAGTTCTTC.